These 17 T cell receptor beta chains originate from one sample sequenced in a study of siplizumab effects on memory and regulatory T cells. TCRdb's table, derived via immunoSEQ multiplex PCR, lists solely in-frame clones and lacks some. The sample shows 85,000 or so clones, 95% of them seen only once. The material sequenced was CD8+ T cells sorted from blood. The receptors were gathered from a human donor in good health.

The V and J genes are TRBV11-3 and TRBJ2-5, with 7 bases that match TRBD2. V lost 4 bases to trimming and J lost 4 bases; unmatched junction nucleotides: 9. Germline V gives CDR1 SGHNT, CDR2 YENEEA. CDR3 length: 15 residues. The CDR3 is CASSSGPSGGETQYF. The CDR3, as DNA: TGTGCCAGCAGCTCGGGGCCTTCGGGAGGAGAGACCCAGTACTTC.

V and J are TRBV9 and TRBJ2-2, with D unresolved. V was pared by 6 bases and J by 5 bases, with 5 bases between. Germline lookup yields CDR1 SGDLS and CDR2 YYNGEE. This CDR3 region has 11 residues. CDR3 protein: CASTLTGELFF. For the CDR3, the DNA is TGTGCCAGCACCCTTACCGGGGAGCTGTTTTTT.

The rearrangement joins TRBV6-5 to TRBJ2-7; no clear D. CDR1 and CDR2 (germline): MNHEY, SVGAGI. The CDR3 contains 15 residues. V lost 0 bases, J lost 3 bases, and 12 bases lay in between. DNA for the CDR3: TGTGCCAGCAGTTACTCTGAGAGGAAAGGCTACGAGCAGTACTTC. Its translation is CASSYSERKGYEQYF.

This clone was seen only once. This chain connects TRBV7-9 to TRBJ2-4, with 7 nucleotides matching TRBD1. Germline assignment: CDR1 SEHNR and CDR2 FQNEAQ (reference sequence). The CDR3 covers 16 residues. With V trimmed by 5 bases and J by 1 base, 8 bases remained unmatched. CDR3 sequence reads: CASSRGQSEAKNIQYF. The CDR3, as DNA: TGTGCCAGCAGCAGGGGACAGTCGGAGGCCAAAAACATTCAGTACTTC.

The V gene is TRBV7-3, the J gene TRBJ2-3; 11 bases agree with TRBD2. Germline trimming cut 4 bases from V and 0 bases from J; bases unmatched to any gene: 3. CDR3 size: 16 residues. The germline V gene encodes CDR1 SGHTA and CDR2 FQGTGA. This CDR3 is CASSSLAGASTDTQYF. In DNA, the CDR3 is TGTGCCAGCAGCTCACTAGCGGGAGCCAGCACAGATACGCAGTATTTT.

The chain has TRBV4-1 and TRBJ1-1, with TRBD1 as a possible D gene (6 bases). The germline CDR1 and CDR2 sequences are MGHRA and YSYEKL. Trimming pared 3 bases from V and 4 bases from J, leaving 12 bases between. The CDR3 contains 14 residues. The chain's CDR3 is CASSQERGTTEAFF. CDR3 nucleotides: TGCGCCAGCAGCCAGGAGAGGGGGACCACTGAAGCTTTCTTT.

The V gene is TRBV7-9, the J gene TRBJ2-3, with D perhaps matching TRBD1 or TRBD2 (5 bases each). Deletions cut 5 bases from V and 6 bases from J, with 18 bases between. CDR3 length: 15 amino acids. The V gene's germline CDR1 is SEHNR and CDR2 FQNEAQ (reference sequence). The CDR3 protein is CASSPSGQGRDTQYF. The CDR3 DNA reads TGTGCCAGCAGCCCCAGCGGACAAGGCCGTGATACGCAGTATTTT.

The CDR3 reads CASSGGGASNEQFF. CDR3 sequence (DNA): TGTGCCAGCAGCGGAGGTGGGGCGTCGAATGAGCAGTTCTTC. This sequence joins TRBV9 and TRBJ2-1; D is perhaps TRBD1 (5 bases). Germline CDR1 and CDR2: SGDLS and YYNGEE. The length of the CDR3 is 14 residues. The germline V and J ends were trimmed by 3 bases and 7 bases, with 14 bases remaining between them.

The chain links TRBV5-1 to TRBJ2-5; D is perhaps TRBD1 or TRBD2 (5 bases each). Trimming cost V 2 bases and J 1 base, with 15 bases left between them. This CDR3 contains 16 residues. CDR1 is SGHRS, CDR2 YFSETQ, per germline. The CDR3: CASSLWAGGVQETQYF. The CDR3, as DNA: TGCGCCAGCAGCTTATGGGCTGGGGGAGTCCAAGAGACCCAGTACTTC.

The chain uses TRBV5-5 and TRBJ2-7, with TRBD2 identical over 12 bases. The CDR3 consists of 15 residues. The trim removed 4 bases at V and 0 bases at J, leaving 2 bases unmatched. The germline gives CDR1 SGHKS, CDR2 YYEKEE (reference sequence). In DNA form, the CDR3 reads TGTGCCAGCAGCCCGGGACTAGCGGGCTCCTACGAGCAGTACTTC. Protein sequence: CASSPGLAGSYEQYF. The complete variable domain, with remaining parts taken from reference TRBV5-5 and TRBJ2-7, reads DAGVTQSPTHLIKTRGQQVTLRCSPISGHKSVSWYQQVLGQGPQFIFQYYEKEERGRGNFPDRFSARQFPNYSSELNVNALLLGDSALYLCASSPGLAGSYEQYFGPGTRLTVT.

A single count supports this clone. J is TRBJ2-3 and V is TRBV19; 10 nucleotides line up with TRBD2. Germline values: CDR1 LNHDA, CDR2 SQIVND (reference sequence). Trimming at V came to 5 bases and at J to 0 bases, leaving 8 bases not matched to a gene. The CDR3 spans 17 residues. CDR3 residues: CASSPSGTSASTDTQYF. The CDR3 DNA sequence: TGTGCCAGTAGTCCTTCCGGGACTAGCGCTAGCACAGATACGCAGTATTTT.

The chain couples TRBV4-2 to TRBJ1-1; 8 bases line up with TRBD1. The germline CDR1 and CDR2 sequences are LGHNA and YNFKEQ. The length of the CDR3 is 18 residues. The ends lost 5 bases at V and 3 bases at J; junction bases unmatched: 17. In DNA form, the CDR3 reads TGTGCCAGCAGCTCCCTACCAGGACAGGGTAGGAAGGACACTGAAGCTTTCTTT. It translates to CASSSLPGQGRKDTEAFF.

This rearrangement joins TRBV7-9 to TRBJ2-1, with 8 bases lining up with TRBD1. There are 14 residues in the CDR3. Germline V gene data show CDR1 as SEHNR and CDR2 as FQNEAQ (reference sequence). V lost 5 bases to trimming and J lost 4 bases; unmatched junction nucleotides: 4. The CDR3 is CASSAGTGYNEQFF. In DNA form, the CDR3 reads TGTGCCAGCAGCGCCGGGACAGGTTACAATGAGCAGTTCTTC.

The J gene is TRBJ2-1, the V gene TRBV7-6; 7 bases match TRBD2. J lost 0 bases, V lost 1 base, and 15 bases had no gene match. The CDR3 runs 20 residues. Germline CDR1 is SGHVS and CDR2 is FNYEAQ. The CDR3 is CASSLESAGRSWSSYNEQFF. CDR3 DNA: TGTGCCAGCAGCTTAGAGTCCGCCGGGAGGTCCTGGAGCTCCTACAATGAGCAGTTCTTC.

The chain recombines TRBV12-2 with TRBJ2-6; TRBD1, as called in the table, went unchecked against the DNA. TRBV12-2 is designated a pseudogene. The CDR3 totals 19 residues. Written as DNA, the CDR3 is TGTGCAAGTCGCTTAAGTAGGGGCCCGCGACAGGCTGGGGCCAACGTCCTGACTTTC. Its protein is CASRLSRGPRQAGANVLTF.

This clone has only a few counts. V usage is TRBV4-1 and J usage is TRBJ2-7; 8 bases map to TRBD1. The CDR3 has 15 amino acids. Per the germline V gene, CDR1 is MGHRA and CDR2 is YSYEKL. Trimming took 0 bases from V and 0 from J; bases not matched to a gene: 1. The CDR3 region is CASSQETGGSYEQYF. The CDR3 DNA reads TGCGCCAGCAGCCAAGAAACAGGGGGCTCCTACGAGCAGTACTTC.

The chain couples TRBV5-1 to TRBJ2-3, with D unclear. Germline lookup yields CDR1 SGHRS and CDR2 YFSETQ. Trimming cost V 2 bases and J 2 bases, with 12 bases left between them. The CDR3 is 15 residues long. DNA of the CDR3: TGCGCCAGCAGCTTTTTATCGGGTGCCACAGATACGCAGTATTTT. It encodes CASSFLSGATDTQYF.